This T cell receptor beta chain originates from a study of cytomegalovirus exposure and HLA in healthy donors. The PCR contained 60 Vbeta and 13 Jbeta primers. The repertoire was sequenced with immunoSEQ multiplex PCR; TCRdb's copy has only in-frame clones and lacks some. The repertoire has under 70,000 clones, 65% to 70% of them found once; the top ten carry 2% to 2.5%. Findings of the study overall: It was taken for granted in presence/absence analyses that sequencing depth across donors was roughly uniform. CMV antigen specificity of a few CMV-associated chains was confirmed in vitro. Previous analysis showed most TCR beta V segments were productive about 90% or about 30% of the time. Later analysis identified 16,000 or so TCR beta sequences associated with HLA alleles, using a false discovery rate threshold of 0.05.

As to this clone: The antigen is undetermined.

Sequenced input: PBMCs. The sequence was obtained from a woman in her twenties or thirties in good health and CMV-seronegative.

This CDR3 reads CASNENRLTGELFF. The CDR3 DNA sequence: TGTGCCAGCAACGAAAACCGACTCACCGGGGAGCTGTTTTTT. This chain joins TRBV6-5 and TRBJ2-2, with unresolved D. The CDR3 spans 14 residues. V gave up 7 bases and J gave up 4 bases, with 13 bases separating them. The V gene's germline CDR1 is MNHEY and CDR2 SVGAGI.